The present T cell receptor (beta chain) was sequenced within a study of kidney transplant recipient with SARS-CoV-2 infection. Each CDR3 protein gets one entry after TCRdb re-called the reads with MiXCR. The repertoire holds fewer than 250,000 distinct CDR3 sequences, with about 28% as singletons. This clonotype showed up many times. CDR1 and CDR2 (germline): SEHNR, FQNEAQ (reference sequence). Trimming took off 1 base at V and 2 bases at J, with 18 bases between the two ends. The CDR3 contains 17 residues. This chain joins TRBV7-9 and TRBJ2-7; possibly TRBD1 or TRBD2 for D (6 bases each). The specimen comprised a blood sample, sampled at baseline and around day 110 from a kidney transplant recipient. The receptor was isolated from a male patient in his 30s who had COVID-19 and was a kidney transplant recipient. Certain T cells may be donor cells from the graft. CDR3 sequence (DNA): TGTGCCAGCAGCTTAGGGGGGGCCGCCTCATTAGCCTACGAGCAGTACTTC. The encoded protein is CASSLGGAASLAYEQYF. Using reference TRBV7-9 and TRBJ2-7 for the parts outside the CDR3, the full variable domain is DTGVSQNPRHKITKRGQNVTFRCDPISEHNRLYWYRQTLGQGPEFLTYFQNEAQLEKSRLLSDRFSAERPKGSFSTLEIQRTEQGDSAMYLCASSLGGAASLAYEQYFGPGTRLTVT.